What follows are 31 T cell receptor beta chains derived from one specimen sequenced in a study of cytomegalovirus exposure and HLA in healthy donors. PCR was performed using 60 Vbeta and 13 Jbeta primers. The repertoire was sequenced with immunoSEQ multiplex PCR; TCRdb's copy has only in-frame clones and lacks some. The ten top clones account for 2.1%, within a sample of about 150,000 clones. The sample was PBMCs. The receptors come from a man aged 25-40 years in good health and CMV-seronegative.

The chain combines TRBV7-9 with TRBJ2-3, with TRBD2 matching 14 bases. With 5 bases clipped from V and 5 bases from J, the junction kept 3 bases outside the gene matches. From germline, CDR1 is SEHNR and CDR2 FQNEAQ (reference sequence). The CDR3 contains 15 residues. This CDR3 is CASSPGTSGRDTQYF. In nucleotides, the CDR3 is TGTGCCAGCAGCCCCGGGACTAGCGGGAGAGATACGCAGTATTTT.

CDR3 nucleotide sequence: TGTGCCAGCAGCCTAGACGGTGTGAACACCGGGGAGCTGTTTTTT. This translates into CASSLDGVNTGELFF. This chain connects TRBV5-8 to TRBJ2-2; no reliable D call. The germline gives CDR1 SGHTS, CDR2 YDEGEE. Trimming cost V 4 bases and J 1 base, with 11 bases left between them. The CDR3 is 15 amino acids.

V usage is TRBV21-1 and J usage is TRBJ2-1; the table's D call of TRBD2 was not tested on the DNA. TRBV21-1 is termed a pseudogene. The CDR3 spans 14 residues. DNA of the CDR3: TGTGCCAGCAGCAAGTTCGGGTCCTACAATGAGCAGTTCTTC. This encodes CASSKFGSYNEQFF.

The chain is built from TRBV7-8 and TRBJ2-3, with 9 bases aligning to TRBD2. Germline-derived CDR1 and CDR2 are SGHVS and FQNEAQ. The CDR3 has 16 residues. V lost 5 bases, J lost 4 bases, and 10 bases stayed unmatched. The CDR3: CASSLGRGRAPDTQYF. In DNA form, the CDR3 reads TGTGCCAGCAGCCTAGGACGCGGGAGGGCCCCAGATACGCAGTATTTT.

The genes are TRBV11-3 and TRBJ2-5; maybe TRBD1 (5 bases). The J call may be incorrect, as the DNA end agrees better with TRBJ2-7. Germline CDR1 and CDR2: SGHNT and YENEEA. CDR3 length equals 16 residues. CDR3 DNA sequence: TGTGCCAGCAGCTTAGGCCCTTACCAGGGCAGCAACGAGCAGTACTTC. Its translation: CASSLGPYQGSNEQYF.

J is TRBJ1-4 and V is TRBV10-1; TRBD1 aligns across 8 bases. The CDR3 is 14 residues long. The V gene end was trimmed by 6 bases and the J gene end by 10 bases; junction bases not matched to a gene: 10. Looked up from germline, CDR1 is WNHNN and CDR2 is SYGVQD (reference sequence). The CDR3 sequence is CASSVTGAVGKLFF. The CDR3 nucleotides are TGCGCCAGCAGCGTGACAGGGGCCGTTGGAAAACTGTTTTTT.

As for this clone: Other nucleotide sequences from this sample produce the same CDR3. The CDR3 DNA sequence: TGTGCCAGTAGTATAGGCCTAGCGAAATACAATGAGCAGTTCTTC. Its translation is CASSIGLAKYNEQFF. This chain joins TRBV19 and TRBJ2-1, with D tentatively TRBD2 (6 bases). Germline assignment: CDR1 LNHDA and CDR2 SQIVND (reference sequence). The V gene lost 1 base and the J gene lost 4 bases, with 11 bases spanning the gap. This CDR3 spans 15 amino acids.

This chain uses TRBV9 with TRBJ2-7; D is perhaps TRBD2 (5 bases). Deletions cut 5 bases from V and 0 bases from J, with 12 bases between. CDR3 size: 14 residues. Germline V gene sequence: CDR1 SGDLS, CDR2 YYNGEE. CDR3 in amino acids: CASSGNSDSYEQYF. Written as DNA, the CDR3 is TGTGCCAGCAGTGGAAATAGCGACTCCTACGAGCAGTACTTC.

This chain uses TRBV5-1 with TRBJ2-3; TRBD2 agrees at 10 bases. J gave up 4 bases and V 4 bases, and 6 bases lay outside the gene matches. The CDR3 consists of 15 residues. Looked up from germline, CDR1 is SGHRS and CDR2 is YFSETQ. The chain's CDR3 is CASSTGLAESDTQYF. CDR3 in DNA: TGCGCCAGCAGCACCGGACTAGCGGAATCAGATACGCAGTATTTT.

The J gene is TRBJ1-4, the V gene TRBV18; D ambiguous. The ends were cut back, 5 bases at V and 2 bases at J, with 9 bases in the middle. The CDR3 spans 14 residues. The germline CDR1 and CDR2 sequences are KGHSH and LQKENI. The CDR3 here is CASSLGLTNEKLFF. DNA for the CDR3: TGTGCCAGCTCATTGGGCCTGACTAATGAAAAACTGTTTTTT.

The rearrangement uses TRBV19 and TRBJ2-5; TRBD1 aligns across 8 bases. The J call may not be correct, given that the DNA end is closer to TRBJ2-7. The CDR3 is 15 amino acids. Germline V gene lookup returns CDR1 LNHDA and CDR2 SQIVND (reference sequence). The CDR3 is CASSTRDRYSYEQYF. The DNA of the CDR3 is TGTGCCAGTAGTACCCGGGACAGGTACTCCTACGAGCAGTACTTC.

The rearrangement links TRBV2 to TRBJ2-7, with no clear D. V was shortened by 6 bases and J by 3 bases, with 15 bases between the two germline ends. Germline V gene data show CDR1 as SNHLY and CDR2 as FYNNEI. The CDR3 loop spans 14 amino acids. In DNA, the CDR3 is TGTGCCAGCAGGAACGAGAGGCCCCACTACGAGCAGTACTTC. Residues: CASRNERPHYEQYF.

V usage is TRBV7-9 and J usage is TRBJ1-1; no clear D gene. Germline V gene sequence: CDR1 SEHNR, CDR2 FQNEAQ (reference sequence). This CDR3 is built from 12 residues. V lost 6 bases and J lost 5, with 10 bases in between. The CDR3 is CASSYTGTEAFF. In nucleotides, the CDR3 is TGTGCCAGCAGTTATACCGGGACTGAAGCTTTCTTT.

The genes are TRBV6-1 and TRBJ2-7; 8 bases line up with TRBD2. J gave up 0 bases and V 4 bases, and 14 bases lay outside the gene matches. This CDR3 has 18 amino acids. The germline V gene has CDR1 MNHNS and CDR2 SASEGT. The CDR3 DNA sequence: TGTGCCAGCAGTGGTTATCCCGATATAAGCGGGAGCTCCTACGAGCAGTACTTC. It encodes CASSGYPDISGSSYEQYF.

In DNA, the CDR3 is TGTGCCAGCAGCTCGTGGGACAGGGATGAAAAACTGTTTTTT. This codes for CASSSWDRDEKLFF. The rearrangement joins TRBV11-3 to TRBJ1-4; 9 bases are shared with TRBD1. The trim removed 4 bases at V and 6 bases at J, leaving 3 bases unmatched. This CDR3 contains 14 residues. CDR1 SGHNT and CDR2 YENEEA come from the germline V gene.

The genes are TRBV6-5 and TRBJ1-6, with D perhaps matching TRBD1 (6 bases). This CDR3 contains 15 residues. V dropped 7 bases and J dropped 10 bases, with 20 bases sitting between them. Per germline, CDR1 MNHEY and CDR2 SVGAGI. The CDR3 loop reads CASKLQGFLDSPLHF. The CDR3 coding sequence is TGTGCCAGCAAACTTCAGGGGTTTTTGGACTCACCCCTCCACTTT.

The CDR3 DNA reads as TGTGCCAGCAGCTTGGGCCAGGGGGGAAACACCATATATTTT. Translated, it gives CASSLGQGGNTIYF. This chain joins TRBV5-4 and TRBJ1-3; weak D call: TRBD1 (6 bases). The CDR3 loop spans 14 amino acids. With 0 bases removed from V and 4 bases from J, the gap between germline ends came to 8 bases. Germline V gene sequence: CDR1 SGHNT, CDR2 YYREEE (reference sequence).

The chain couples TRBV4-1 to TRBJ1-2, with TRBD1 matching over 10 bases. The germline V gene encodes CDR1 MGHRA and CDR2 YSYEKL. Trimming at V came to 3 bases and at J to 7 bases, leaving 8 bases not matched to a gene. The CDR3 spans 15 residues. CDR3 nucleotide sequence: TGCGCCAGCAGCCATTTTAGTCGGGACAGGGGTGGCTACACCTTC. This sequence encodes CASSHFSRDRGGYTF.

The CDR3 reads CASSFGQGSMTDTQYF. The CDR3 region has the DNA TGTGCCAGCAGTTTCGGACAGGGGAGTATGACAGATACGCAGTATTTT. The chain is built from TRBV7-8 and TRBJ2-3, with TRBD1 matching 9 bases. Germline V gives CDR1 SGHVS, CDR2 FQNEAQ. V was clipped by 6 bases and J by 3 bases; unmatched bases: 10. This CDR3 has 16 amino acids.

The rearrangement links TRBV7-2 to TRBJ2-7; TRBD2 matches 10 bases. This CDR3 is built from 15 residues. The V and J ends lost 5 bases and 3 bases, in that order; junction bases with no gene match: 7. Germline-derived CDR1 and CDR2 are SGHTA and FQGNSA. The CDR3 here is CASSPRAGGGYEQYF. For the CDR3, the DNA is TGTGCCAGCAGCCCGAGAGCGGGAGGGGGCTACGAGCAGTACTTC.

The chain carries TRBV7-6 and TRBJ1-5, with TRBD1 matching over 9 bases. J lost 4 bases, V lost 5 bases, and 3 bases had no gene match. Germline values: CDR1 SGHVS, CDR2 FNYEAQ. The CDR3 contains 14 residues. The CDR3 DNA reads as TGTGCCAGCAGCCCCGGACAGGGGAATCAGCCCCAGCATTTT. This translates into CASSPGQGNQPQHF.

The chain combines TRBV6-1 with TRBJ2-5, with TRBD2 identical over 11 bases. The end of the DNA is better explained by TRBJ2-7, so the J call may be wrong. The CDR3 is 17 residues long. Per germline, CDR1 MNHNS and CDR2 SASEGT. The CDR3 sequence: CASSDLLAGEGPYEQYF. The CDR3 DNA sequence: TGTGCCAGCAGTGATTTACTAGCGGGAGAGGGACCCTACGAGCAGTACTTC.

V and J are TRBV10-3 and TRBJ2-1, with D uncertain. CDR1 is ENHRY, CDR2 SYGVKD, per germline. Trimming cost V 4 bases and J 6 bases, with 4 bases left between them. This CDR3 contains 11 residues. The CDR3 here is CAISAGNEQFF. CDR3 sequence (DNA): TGTGCCATCAGTGCAGGCAATGAGCAGTTCTTC.

The V gene is TRBV7-3, the J gene TRBJ2-1; TRBD1 matches at 9 bases. V lost 4 bases, J lost 5 bases, and 6 bases stayed unmatched. Looked up from germline, CDR1 is SGHTA and CDR2 is FQGTGA. The CDR3 covers 15 residues. The CDR3 coding sequence is TGTGCCAGCAGCTATGGGACAGGGAGCAACAATGAGCAGTTCTTC. Translating it yields CASSYGTGSNNEQFF. Full variable domain (rest looked up from reference TRBV7-3 and TRBJ2-1): GAGVSQTPSNKVTEKGKYVELRCDPISGHTALYWYRQSLGQGPEFLIYFQGTGAADDSGLPNDRFFAVRPEGSVSTLKIQRTERGDSAVYLCASSYGTGSNNEQFFGPGTRLTVL.

The V gene is TRBV6-6, the J gene TRBJ2-3, with 9 bases identical to TRBD1. This CDR3 has 15 amino acids. J was trimmed by 5 bases and V by 0 bases; bases with no gene match: 3. CDR1 is MNHNY, CDR2 SVGAGI, per germline (reference sequence). CDR3 residues: CASSYSGQGLDTQYF. The CDR3 DNA sequence: TGTGCCAGCAGTTACTCGGGACAGGGTTTAGATACGCAGTATTTT.

The CDR3 here is CAISESKARADEAFF. For the CDR3, the DNA is TGTGCCATCAGTGAGTCGAAGGCCAGGGCGGATGAAGCTTTCTTT. The J gene is TRBJ1-1, the V gene TRBV10-3, with D maybe TRBD1 (5 bases). The CDR3 consists of 15 residues. V lost 0 bases and J 7 bases, leaving 15 bases between the germline ends. Per the germline V gene, CDR1 is ENHRY and CDR2 is SYGVKD.

V is TRBV14 and J is TRBJ1-1; TRBD1 matches 8 bases. Germline V gene lookup returns CDR1 SGHDN and CDR2 FVKESK. The CDR3 loop spans 14 amino acids. V was pared by 4 bases and J by 4 bases, with 5 bases of the junction left unmatched. The chain's CDR3 is CASSPITGGTEAFF. The CDR3 DNA reads as TGTGCCAGCAGCCCGATCACAGGGGGCACTGAAGCTTTCTTT.

The chain joins TRBV10-1 to TRBJ2-7; maybe TRBD2 (6 bases). This CDR3 spans 12 amino acids. Germline V gene data show CDR1 as WNHNN and CDR2 as SYGVQD (reference sequence). Here the CDR3 reads CALGGRSYEQYF. In DNA form, the CDR3 reads TGCGCGCTCGGGGGTAGGAGCTACGAGCAGTACTTC.

V is TRBV28 and J is TRBJ2-2, with D maybe TRBD1 (6 bases). V shed 6 bases and J shed 2 bases, with 22 bases lying between them. CDR3 length: 18 residues. The V gene's germline CDR1 is MDHEN and CDR2 SYDVKM. CDR3 coding DNA: TGTGCCAGCAGAAGCTACCTGGGGGCAGGGGTTAACACCGGGGAGCTGTTTTTT. Its protein product is CASRSYLGAGVNTGELFF.

The chain is built from TRBV28 and TRBJ1-2; 12 bases agree with TRBD1. The V gene's germline CDR1 is MDHEN and CDR2 SYDVKM. Trimming took 4 bases from V and 2 from J; bases not matched to a gene: 2. This CDR3 contains 15 residues. The CDR3 nucleotides read TGTGCCAGCAGTTCCGGGACAGGGGGCAACTATGGCTACACCTTC. It codes for CASSSGTGGNYGYTF.

The chain links TRBV2 to TRBJ1-4; D remains unclear. V was trimmed by 6 bases and J by 3 bases, leaving 14 bases between them. Germline values: CDR1 SNHLY, CDR2 FYNNEI. The CDR3 has 15 residues. CDR3 sequence: CASSPIVRANEKLFF. DNA for the CDR3: TGTGCCAGCAGCCCTATAGTGAGAGCTAATGAAAAACTGTTTTTT.